The T cell receptor beta chain under discussion was sequenced for a study of spatial heterogeneity in lung cancer. Background on the study: The count of detected beta-chain sequences consistently exceeded that of alpha-chain sequences. Each unique TCR and UMI combination was seen more than ten times on average in raw reads. Study findings and constraints: Ubiquitous expanded tumor TCRs showed up in blood more at resection than follow-up.

The time point: sample taken at primary tumor resection. Unsorted samples of tumor, nontumor lung or frozen PBMC had their whole RNA sequenced. The CDR3 runs to 13 residues. V was shortened by 0 bases and J by 7 bases, with 7 bases between the two germline ends. Germline values: CDR1 SQVTM, CDR2 ANQGSEA. Each molecule of TCR cDNA was tagged with one unique molecular identifier. TCRdb passed the 5' RACE reads through MiXCR, listing each CDR3 protein once. Among about 95,000 distinct CDR3 sequences, approximately 8.2% were seen once, and the ten largest hold around 7%. This clonotype was recorded a few times. Antigen: not known.

Material: PBMCs, obtained at surgery. V is TRBV29-1 and J is TRBJ1-6; a possible D gene is TRBD1 (6 bases). The clonotype was recovered from a male donor with early-stage non-small cell lung cancer. The CDR3 loop reads CSVEEGGNSPLHF. CDR3 DNA: TGCAGCGTTGAAGAAGGGGGGAATTCACCCCTCCACTTT.